A selection of T cell receptor beta chains follows, all from one sample in a study of cytomegalovirus exposure and HLA in healthy donors. TCRdb keeps only in-frame clones here, not all; method: immunoSEQ multiplex PCR. This sample yields approximately 150,000 clones, of which about 80% are seen a single time; roughly 5% belongs to the top ten. Sequences were obtained from PBMCs. These receptors were obtained from a man aged 18 to 30 in good health and CMV-seronegative. Each CDR3 is given with its conserved first and last residue. Each record gives: CDR3 length, V gene, J gene, CDR3 protein.

CDR3 length: 14
V gene: TRBV19
J gene: TRBJ2-3
CDR3 protein: CASSIFSGTDTQYF

CDR3 length: 16
V gene: TRBV13
J gene: TRBJ2-7
CDR3 protein: CASSLKRAKSSYEQYF

CDR3 length: 17
V gene: TRBV4-3
J gene: TRBJ2-2
CDR3 protein: CASNQTLAGNLRGELFF

CDR3 length: 15
V gene: TRBV29-1
J gene: TRBJ2-3
CDR3 protein: CSVEFGAPRPATQYF

CDR3 length: 14
V gene: TRBV2
J gene: TRBJ1-5
CDR3 protein: CASRTGLSNQPQHF

CDR3 length: 14
V gene: TRBV9
J gene: TRBJ2-2
CDR3 protein: CASSVARVTGELFF

CDR3 length: 12
V gene: TRBV6-1
J gene: TRBJ1-6
CDR3 protein: CASSAVGSPLHF

CDR3 length: 14
V gene: TRBV6-1
J gene: TRBJ1-5
CDR3 protein: CASALDRDPQPQHF

CDR3 length: 16
V gene: TRBV5-1
J gene: TRBJ2-1
CDR3 protein: CASSRDPGPAGNEQFF

CDR3 length: 18
V gene: TRBV7-2
J gene: TRBJ1-2
CDR3 protein: CASSLESTGFKWGYGYTF

CDR3 length: 10
V gene: TRBV29-1
J gene: TRBJ2-1
CDR3 protein: CSALENEQFF

CDR3 length: 16
V gene: TRBV11-2
J gene: TRBJ1-1
CDR3 protein: CASSLNRGGRNTEAFF

CDR3 length: 16
V gene: TRBV27
J gene: TRBJ1-4
CDR3 protein: CASSALHRGPNEKLFF

CDR3 length: 15
V gene: TRBV29-1
J gene: TRBJ2-3
CDR3 protein: CSVDGLAEDTDTQYF

CDR3 length: 12
V gene: TRBV6-6
J gene: TRBJ2-3
CDR3 protein: CASSSLAGRQYF

CDR3 length: 15
V gene: TRBV27
J gene: TRBJ2-7
CDR3 protein: CASSLVAGTYYEQYF

CDR3 length: 16
V gene: TRBV4-3
J gene: -
CDR3 protein: CASSQERTGMAYEQYF

CDR3 length: 12
V gene: TRBV6-6
J gene: TRBJ1-1
CDR3 protein: CASWIRNVRAFF

CDR3 length: 17
V gene: TRBV27
J gene: TRBJ2-7
CDR3 protein: CASSPNPLGTSVYEQYF

CDR3 length: 15
V gene: TRBV6-5
J gene: TRBJ1-2
CDR3 protein: CASSYSGRGDYGYTF

CDR3 length: 16
V gene: TRBV7-9
J gene: TRBJ2-2
CDR3 protein: CASSHPTATNTGELFF

CDR3 length: 13
V gene: TRBV30
J gene: TRBJ1-3
CDR3 protein: CAWWTGAGNTIYF

CDR3 length: 16
V gene: TRBV5-6
J gene: TRBJ2-3
CDR3 protein: CASSLRTVPSTDTQYF

CDR3 length: 14
V gene: TRBV2
J gene: TRBJ2-7
CDR3 protein: CASSERGSTYEQYF

CDR3 length: 16
V gene: TRBV7-9
J gene: TRBJ1-1
CDR3 protein: CASRKGGRQGNTEAFF

CDR3 length: 15
V gene: TRBV30
J gene: TRBJ1-6
CDR3 protein: CAWSVRDRQNSPLHF

CDR3 length: 14
V gene: TRBV28
J gene: TRBJ2-5
CDR3 protein: CASSLLAGGETQYF

CDR3 length: 14
V gene: TRBV2
J gene: TRBJ2-3
CDR3 protein: CASRLAGGIDTQYF

CDR3 length: 14
V gene: TRBV29-1
J gene: TRBJ2-1
CDR3 protein: CSGLGLAAHNEQFF

CDR3 length: 13
V gene: TRBV6-6
J gene: TRBJ1-5
CDR3 protein: CASRLTSNQPQHF

CDR3 length: 15
V gene: TRBV18
J gene: TRBJ2-5
CDR3 protein: CASSPQAPVGETQYF

CDR3 length: 15
V gene: TRBV6-1
J gene: TRBJ2-3
CDR3 protein: CASSEGQGGTDTQYF

CDR3 length: 16
V gene: TRBV7-9
J gene: TRBJ2-1
CDR3 protein: CASSLGQVDSGDEQFF

CDR3 length: 14
V gene: TRBV2
J gene: TRBJ1-1
CDR3 protein: CASSLRQGNTEAFF

CDR3 length: 14
V gene: TRBV7-2
J gene: TRBJ1-2
CDR3 protein: CASSTSLSNYGYTF

CDR3 length: 13
V gene: TRBV19
J gene: TRBJ2-7
CDR3 protein: CASSITAGHEQYF

CDR3 length: 12
V gene: TRBV18
J gene: TRBJ2-7
CDR3 protein: CASSLTWYEQYF

CDR3 length: 14
V gene: TRBV5-5
J gene: TRBJ1-2
CDR3 protein: CASSLAGRAADYTF

CDR3 length: 13
V gene: TRBV2
J gene: TRBJ2-7
CDR3 protein: CASEAVSSYEQYF

CDR3 length: 13
V gene: TRBV6-7
J gene: TRBJ2-1
CDR3 protein: CASSYSKRDEQFF

CDR3 length: 11
V gene: TRBV5-1
J gene: TRBJ2-3
CDR3 protein: CASSQTDTQYF

CDR3 length: 14
V gene: TRBV5-6
J gene: TRBJ1-1
CDR3 protein: CASSLAGRNTEAFF

CDR3 length: 15
V gene: TRBV29-1
J gene: TRBJ2-7
CDR3 protein: CSVLYPTVSSYEQYF

CDR3 length: 15
V gene: TRBV11-2
J gene: TRBJ2-5
CDR3 protein: CASSSARVYQETQYF

CDR3 length: 14
V gene: TRBV28
J gene: TRBJ2-1
CDR3 protein: CASSTTGTYNEQFF

CDR3 length: 15
V gene: TRBV7-3
J gene: TRBJ2-3
CDR3 protein: CASSLRGVRTDTQYF

CDR3 length: 15
V gene: TRBV18
J gene: TRBJ1-3
CDR3 protein: CASSPGTGPGNTIYF

CDR3 length: 15
V gene: TRBV28
J gene: TRBJ2-1
CDR3 protein: CASSLGTSGRAEQFF

CDR3 length: 15
V gene: TRBV19
J gene: TRBJ1-5
CDR3 protein: CASSIQGQTNQPQHF

CDR3 length: 12
V gene: TRBV7-9
J gene: TRBJ1-1
CDR3 protein: CASSTRFAEAFF

CDR3 length: 14
V gene: TRBV4-2
J gene: TRBJ2-7
CDR3 protein: CASSQWGVGYEQYF

CDR3 length: 18
V gene: TRBV7-6
J gene: TRBJ2-6
CDR3 protein: CASSLEGATVGGANVLTF

CDR3 length: 11
V gene: TRBV6-5
J gene: TRBJ2-7
CDR3 protein: CASRNSYEQYF

CDR3 length: 14
V gene: TRBV11-1
J gene: TRBJ2-7
CDR3 protein: CASSLVGQAGEQYF